The clone carrying this TCR beta chain has more than one count but fewer than ten. The antigen is undetermined. This specimen comes from a study of cytomegalovirus exposure and HLA in healthy donors. The primer mix had 60 Vbeta and 13 Jbeta primers. In the authors' methods: Per a later analysis, the number of unique TCR beta chains was some 82 million, of which about 10 million were shared. TCRdb's copy holds only in-frame clones and misses some; the assay was immunoSEQ multiplex PCR. V and J calls and clone size are as listed in that table; D and trimming were resolved from the DNA. The top ten clones hold 4% to 5% of a sample with tens of thousands of clones, roughly 70% of them seen once. The study, taken as a whole, reports: Upon later analysis, TCR association rates were observed to vary by HLA locus, being highest for DRB1 and lowest for HLA-C. CMV serostatus was the sole immune exposure data available. Confirmation was obtained in vitro that a few CMV-associated chains are specific for CMV antigens.

CDR1 is WNHNN and CDR2 is SYGVQD in the germline V gene (reference sequence). V lost 5 bases and J 7 bases, leaving 12 bases between the germline ends. The CDR3 covers 13 residues. The origin of this receptor is a man aged 60 to 75 in good health and CMV-seropositive. The source material was PBMCs. The chain links TRBV10-1 to TRBJ1-5, with unresolved D. The CDR3 coding sequence is TGCGCCAGCAGTTCGGGAAGAGCCCAGCCCCAGCATTTT. It encodes CASSSGRAQPQHF.